A selection of T cell receptor beta chains follows, all from one sample in a study of blood T cell repertoires in COVID-19. Generated by immunoSEQ multiplex PCR, the TCRdb table keeps only in-frame clones and is missing some. The top ten hold roughly 1.4% of the sample, which has fewer than 45,000 clones, about 87% seen once. The sample consisted of peripheral blood. The receptors shown here come from a woman in her thirties or forties with acute or convalescent COVID-19. The CDR3 runs from the conserved cysteine through the conserved F or W. D genes are given only for firm matches. The size entry is marked missing in some rows and otherwise reads once, few, many or a size class.

D | size | J | V | CDR3 | DNA
NA | NA | TRBJ2-3 | TRBV4-3 | CASSPNGGPAITDTQYF | TGCGCCAGCAGCCCCAATGGTGGGCCCGCGATCACAGATACGCAGTATTTT
TRBD1 | NA | TRBJ1-2 | TRBV28 | CASRTSGGRYGYTF | TGTGCCAGCAGGACCTCAGGGGGCAGGTACGGCTACACCTTC
TRBD1 | NA | TRBJ2-3 | TRBV28 | CASSRPGQRQDTQYF | TGTGCCAGCAGTCGCCCGGGACAGCGGCAAGATACGCAGTATTTT
TRBD2 | NA | TRBJ2-4 | TRBV28 | CASSPGTSGSLAKNIQYF | TGTGCCAGCAGTCCCGGGACTAGCGGGAGTCTAGCCAAAAACATTCAGTACTTC
NA | NA | TRBJ2-7 | TRBV4-1 | CASSHRTNRADEQYF | TGCGCCAGCAGCCATAGAACCAACAGGGCCGACGAGCAGTACTTC
NA | few | TRBJ2-3 | TRBV9 | CASSVTEGFSSTDTQYF | TGTGCCAGCAGCGTAACCGAGGGCTTTTCTAGCACAGATACGCAGTATTTT
NA | once | TRBJ1-4 | TRBV2 | CASSEAQGIYEKLFF | TGTGCCAGCAGTGAAGCTCAGGGGATTTACGAAAAACTGTTTTTT
NA | NA | TRBJ1-2 | TRBV3-1/TRBV3-2 | CASSQLDRFYGYTF | TGTGCCAGCAGCCAACTCGACAGGTTCTATGGCTACACCTTC
NA | NA | TRBJ2-1 | TRBV28 | CASSFGAVSYNEQFF | TGTGCCAGCAGTTTTGGGGCAGTCTCCTACAATGAGCAGTTCTTC
NA | NA | TRBJ2-3 | TRBV7-6 | CASSLGTGGRTDTQYF | TGTGCCAGCAGCTTAGGAACGGGGGGCCGCACAGATACGCAGTATTTT
NA | NA | TRBJ1-2 | TRBV4-3 | CASSQEPGGGYGYTF | TGCGCCAGCAGCCAAGAACCCGGGGGTGGCTATGGCTACACCTTC
NA | NA | TRBJ1-1 | TRBV7-2 | CASSLDSVRMTEAFF | TGTGCCAGCAGCTTAGATTCGGTGCGGATGACTGAAGCTTTCTTT
TRBD1 | NA | TRBJ2-7 | TRBV6-5 | CASSSATGGEYEQYF | TGTGCCAGCAGTTCCGCCACAGGGGGCGAGTACGAGCAGTACTTC
NA | NA | TRBJ2-3 | TRBV19 | CASSMTGASTDTQYF | TGTGCCAGTAGTATGACAGGAGCTAGCACAGATACGCAGTATTTT
TRBD2 | few | TRBJ2-7 | TRBV5-8 | CASSRSGVSSYEQYF | TGTGCCAGCAGCCGGAGCGGGGTGTCTTCCTACGAGCAGTACTTC
NA | NA | TRBJ1-2 | TRBV20-1 | CSASRDGYTF | TGCAGTGCTAGCAGGGATGGCTACACCTTC
NA | NA | TRBJ1-1 | TRBV10-3 | CAISEYEGAEAFF | TGTGCCATCAGTGAGTACGAGGGCGCTGAAGCTTTCTTT
TRBD2 | NA | TRBJ2-7 | TRBV5-1 | CASSLGDYYYEQYF | TGCGCCAGCAGCTTAGGGGACTATTATTACGAGCAGTACTTC
TRBD1 | NA | TRBJ1-2 | TRBV5-4 | CASSLGQGARDGYTF | TGTGCCAGCAGCTTGGGGCAGGGGGCTCGTGATGGCTACACCTTC
NA | NA | TRBJ2-5 | TRBV30 | CAWTTGIRQETQYF | TGTGCCTGGACCACAGGTATACGCCAAGAGACCCAGTACTTC
NA | once | TRBJ2-1 | TRBV15 | CATSRDHYNEQFF | TGTGCCACCAGCAGAGACCATTACAATGAGCAGTTCTTC
TRBD1 | NA | TRBJ2-3 | TRBV28 | CASSSGQNTDTQYF | TGTGCCAGCAGTTCGGGACAGAACACAGATACGCAGTATTTT
TRBD1 | NA | TRBJ2-1 | TRBV7-9 | CASSFAGQGRPEQFF | TGTGCCAGCAGCTTCGCCGGACAGGGACGGCCTGAGCAGTTCTTC
TRBD2 | NA | TRBJ2-1 | TRBV27 | CASRLAGASNEQFF | TGTGCCAGCAGGTTAGCGGGAGCGTCCAATGAGCAGTTCTTC
TRBD2 | NA | TRBJ2-3 | TRBV4-2 | CASSQAGGRGAHTDTQYF | TGTGCCAGCAGCCAAGCGGGGGGGCGGGGGGCCCACACAGATACGCAGTATTTT
TRBD1 | NA | TRBJ1-2 | TRBV30 | CACPRGKHGYTF | TGTGCCTGTCCCAGGGGGAAACATGGCTACACCTTC
NA | NA | TRBJ2-7 | TRBV9 | CASSPGLTQYEQYF | TGTGCCAGCAGCCCGGGACTTACCCAGTACGAGCAGTACTTC
TRBD2 | NA | TRBJ2-3 | TRBV7-3 | CASSFGLAGSSTDTQYF | TGTGCCAGCAGCTTTGGACTAGCGGGGTCAAGCACAGATACGCAGTATTTT
TRBD1 | NA | TRBJ2-1 | TRBV27 | CASSRGTEFYNEQFF | TGTGCCAGCAGCCGTGGGACAGAATTCTACAATGAGCAGTTCTTC
TRBD1 | NA | TRBJ1-1 | TRBV3-1/TRBV3-2 | CASSQAGGYTEAFF | TGTGCCAGCAGCCAAGCAGGGGGCTACACTGAAGCTTTCTTT
NA | NA | TRBJ2-2 | TRBV2 | CASNRYSYLTGELFF | TGTGCCAGCAACCGGTACAGCTACCTCACCGGGGAGCTGTTTTTT
TRBD1 | NA | TRBJ2-7 | TRBV7-9 | CASSSTGGQNGAYEQYF | TGTGCCAGCAGCTCGACAGGGGGCCAAAACGGGGCCTACGAGCAGTACTTC
TRBD1 | NA | TRBJ1-5 | TRBV7-9 | CASSQDRGHQPQHF | TGTGCCAGCAGCCAGGACAGGGGGCATCAGCCCCAGCATTTT
TRBD1 | NA | TRBJ2-7 | TRBV19 | CASSPGTGGTYEQYF | TGTGCCAGTAGTCCCGGGACAGGGGGTACCTACGAGCAGTACTTC
TRBD2 | NA | TRBJ2-4 | TRBV5-1 | CASSLASGKNIQYF | TGCGCCAGCAGCTTAGCTAGCGGGAAAAACATTCAGTACTTC
NA | NA | TRBJ2-1 | TRBV28 | CATLGDWINEQFF | TGTGCCACTTTAGGGGATTGGATCAATGAGCAGTTCTTC
NA | NA | TRBJ2-5 | TRBV5-1 | CASSSTPGTAQYF | TGCGCCAGCAGCTCCACGCCGGGGACTGCCCAGTACTTC
NA | NA | TRBJ2-3 | TRBV27 | CASSQWGGGADTQYF | TGTGCCAGCAGCCAGTGGGGTGGGGGCGCAGATACGCAGTATTTT
TRBD1 | NA | TRBJ1-5 | TRBV6-2/TRBV6-3 | CASSYYGQGLNQPQHF | TGTGCCAGCAGTTACTATGGACAGGGCTTAAATCAGCCCCAGCATTTT